One and the same sample provided the 20 T cell receptor beta chains below, sequenced in a study of T cell repertoires in ileal Crohn's disease. Sequenced by immunoSEQ multiplex PCR; TCRdb stores in-frame clones only, minus some. The sample carries 13,000 or so clones, about two thirds recorded once. Time point defined: neoterminal ileum biopsy at postoperative endoscopy, about 6 months after surgery. The specimen sequenced was ileal tissue. The origin of the receptors is an adult with Crohn's disease.

This chain links TRBV2 with TRBJ1-1; D is ambiguous. The CDR3 runs to 14 residues. Germline V CDR1 and CDR2: SNHLY, FYNNEI. Between the trimmed V and J ends, which lost 6 bases and 3 bases, there was a span of 14 bases. CDR3 DNA: TGTGCCAGCAGCCCAATTAATCCCTACACTGAAGCTTTCTTT. The encoded protein is CASSPINPYTEAFF.

This clone is categorized as medium-sized. The rearrangement joins TRBV2 to TRBJ2-7; D is unresolved. Germline lookup yields CDR1 SNHLY and CDR2 FYNNEI. V was shortened by 5 bases and J by 4 bases, with 6 bases between the two germline ends. CDR3 length equals 11 residues. The CDR3 loop is CASSSEYEQYF. CDR3 nucleotides: TGTGCCAGCAGTTCAGAGTACGAGCAGTACTTC.

V usage is TRBV5-4 and J usage is TRBJ2-2; 8 bases are shared with TRBD2. The CDR3 length is 15 residues. CDR1 is SGHNT and CDR2 is YYREEE in the germline V gene (reference sequence). V was pared by 2 bases and J by 1 base, with 1 base of the junction left unmatched. CDR3 bases: TGTGCCAGCAGCTTACGGGGGGGGAACACCGGGGAGCTGTTTTTT. As protein: CASSLRGGNTGELFF.

The rearrangement links TRBV7-8 to TRBJ1-6, with TRBD1 identical over 9 bases. This CDR3 has 16 residues. Per the germline V gene, CDR1 is SGHVS and CDR2 is FQNEAQ. With V trimmed by 2 bases and J by 10 bases, 9 bases remained unmatched. DNA of the CDR3: TGTGCCAGCAGCTTAACACGGACAGGGGTGAAGTCACCCCTCCACTTT. Its protein is CASSLTRTGVKSPLHF.

This chain connects TRBV7-9 to TRBJ1-1; D is ambiguous. The CDR3 covers 12 residues. Trimming cost V 5 bases and J 6 bases, with 10 bases left between them. Germline V gene data show CDR1 as SEHNR and CDR2 as FQNEAQ (reference sequence). The CDR3 is CASSLHESEAFF. CDR3 coding DNA: TGTGCCAGCAGCCTCCACGAATCTGAAGCTTTCTTT.

The chain links TRBV11-2 to TRBJ1-2; the match to TRBD1 covers 9 bases. J gave up 2 bases and V 5 bases, and 6 bases lay outside the gene matches. This CDR3 is built from 15 residues. Germline V lookup: CDR1 SGHAT, CDR2 FQNNGV. The CDR3 DNA sequence: TGTGCCAGCAGCCGAACAGGGGGCGCCAACTATGGCTACACCTTC. Translated, it gives CASSRTGGANYGYTF.

This clone appeared a single time. The rearrangement joins TRBV2 to TRBJ2-1; 16 nucleotides align to TRBD2. Per the germline V gene, CDR1 is SNHLY and CDR2 is FYNNEI. This CDR3 comprises 17 residues. Trimming removed 3 bases from V and 6 bases from J; junction bases left unmatched: 5. The CDR3 nucleotides read TGTGCCAGCAGTGAGTTGGGACTAGCGGGGGGGATCAATGAGCAGTTCTTC. As protein: CASSELGLAGGINEQFF.

The V and J genes are TRBV11-3 and TRBJ2-3; D call uncertain. The CDR3 runs 14 residues. Per the germline V gene, CDR1 is SGHNT and CDR2 is YENEEA. The V gene lost 0 bases and the J gene lost 1 base, with 5 bases spanning the gap. The CDR3 loop reads CASSLDFGTDTQYF. In DNA, the CDR3 is TGTGCCAGCAGCTTAGACTTTGGCACAGATACGCAGTATTTT.

In its sample, this clone was seen once. The chain recombines TRBV9 with TRBJ2-5; D is possibly TRBD2 (6 bases). The CDR3 consists of 15 residues. Germline CDR1 and CDR2: SGDLS and YYNGEE. Trimming cost V 0 bases and J 2 bases, with 11 bases left between them. The CDR3 sequence: CASSVALTRQETQYF. The CDR3, as DNA: TGTGCCAGCAGCGTAGCTTTGACTAGGCAAGAGACCCAGTACTTC.

This rearrangement joins TRBV5-1 to TRBJ1-2; TRBD1 matches 12 bases. This CDR3 is built from 17 residues. With 3 bases clipped from V and 2 bases from J, the junction kept 8 bases outside the gene matches. Germline V gene lookup returns CDR1 SGHRS and CDR2 YFSETQ. The CDR3 sequence: CASSSPGTGGANYGYTF. The CDR3 DNA reads TGCGCCAGCAGCTCACCTGGGACAGGGGGCGCCAACTATGGCTACACCTTC.

The chain combines TRBV29-1 with TRBJ2-7, with D unclear. This CDR3 contains 11 residues. Germline CDR1 is SQVTM and CDR2 is ANQGSEA. The germline V and J ends were trimmed by 6 bases and 2 bases, with 8 bases remaining between them. The CDR3 loop is CSVSETYEQYF. The CDR3 DNA follows: TGCAGCGTATCCGAGACCTACGAGCAGTACTTC.

CDR3 residues: CASSPTGIGTQYF. The CDR3 nucleotides read TGTGCCAGCAGTCCCACAGGTATTGGTACGCAGTATTTT. This chain uses TRBV28 with TRBJ2-3, with a tentative D call TRBD1 (5 bases). The CDR3 covers 13 residues. With 5 bases removed from V and 8 bases from J, the gap between germline ends came to 14 bases. Germline V gene lookup returns CDR1 MDHEN and CDR2 SYDVKM.

The V call is TRBV5-7, the J call TRBJ1-2; D is uncertain. TRBV5-7 is an open reading frame whose function is uncertain. The CDR3 is 13 amino acids. V dropped 0 bases and J dropped 4 bases, with 7 bases sitting between them. Written as DNA, the CDR3 is TGTGCCAGCAGCTTGGGCGGCTCCTATGGCTACACCTTC. The encoded protein is CASSLGGSYGYTF.

V and J are TRBV7-4 and TRBJ2-7; 8 positions agree with TRBD1. The CDR3 is 14 amino acids. The trim removed 2 bases at V and 3 bases at J, leaving 3 bases unmatched. Germline CDR1 reads SGHVT; CDR2 reads SQSDAQ. As DNA, the CDR3 is TGTGCCAGCAGCTTACGAGACAGGGGCTACGAGCAGTACTTC. Its protein is CASSLRDRGYEQYF.

Only a few counts were recorded for this clone. J is TRBJ2-3 and V is TRBV2; 16 bases map to TRBD2. The germline V gene encodes CDR1 SNHLY and CDR2 FYNNEI. This CDR3 is built from 19 residues. V was clipped by 4 bases and J by 5 bases; unmatched bases: 12. CDR3 nucleotide sequence: TGTGCCAGCAGTGCCACCGGGACTAGCGGGGGGGTTGCACAAGATACGCAGTATTTT. This translates into CASSATGTSGGVAQDTQYF.

This CDR3 is CASGPFLGGNSPLHF. The CDR3 coding sequence is TGTGCCAGTGGACCTTTCTTGGGGGGCAATTCACCCCTCCACTTT. The chain is built from TRBV19 and TRBJ1-6, with a tentative D call TRBD1 (6 bases). The germline gives CDR1 LNHDA, CDR2 SQIVND (reference sequence). Deletions cut 8 bases from V and 7 bases from J, with 18 bases between. This CDR3 contains 15 residues.

A single count supports this clone. This chain links TRBV10-3 with TRBJ2-1; 11 bases are a match to TRBD1. V dropped 4 bases and J dropped 1; count of bases not matched to a gene: 3. Germline loops: CDR1 ENHRY, CDR2 SYGVKD. This CDR3 spans 16 amino acids. The CDR3 DNA reads TGTGCCATCAGTGTAGGACAGGGGGCGTCCTACAATGAGCAGTTCTTC. Translation gives CAISVGQGASYNEQFF.

V and J are TRBV7-3 and TRBJ2-7, with 10 bases aligning to TRBD2. The germline gives CDR1 SGHTA, CDR2 FQGTGA. CDR3 length equals 15 residues. J was trimmed by 3 bases and V by 4 bases; bases with no gene match: 6. For the CDR3, the DNA is TGTGCCAGCAGCTCTCAGCGGGGGGGCCGCTACGAGCAGTACTTC. Its protein product is CASSSQRGGRYEQYF.

CDR3 amino acids: CAISESFEKGPRNEQFF. CDR3 DNA: TGTGCCATCAGTGAGTCGTTTGAGAAGGGCCCCCGGAATGAGCAGTTCTTC. The chain uses TRBV10-3 and TRBJ2-1; no reliable D call. Trimming stripped 0 bases from V and 7 bases from J, with 19 bases between. Per the germline V gene, CDR1 is ENHRY and CDR2 is SYGVKD. The CDR3 extends over 17 amino acids.

The CDR3: CASSQEPSNQPQHF. In DNA form, the CDR3 reads TGCGCCAGCAGCCAAGAACCTAGCAATCAGCCCCAGCATTTT. The chain joins TRBV4-1 to TRBJ1-5; D unclear. There are 14 residues in the CDR3. CDR1 and CDR2 (germline): MGHRA, YSYEKL. The V gene lost 0 bases and the J gene lost 0 bases, with 3 bases spanning the gap.